Described below is a single T cell receptor (beta chain) sequence and its context. The sample comes from a study of blood T cell repertoires in COVID-19. Overall study: Acute and convalescent COVID-19 samples came from the United States, Italy and Spain. Sources were T cells, B-cell-depleted T cells, or PBMCs; the material itself was cDNA or gDNA.

CDR1 and CDR2 from the germline V gene are MNHNS and SASEGT. This CDR3 spans 18 amino acids. The V segment lost 4 bases and the J segment 4 bases; nucleotides outside the gene matches: 11. As handled by the study authors: Reference gene primers were amplified, and this amplification served to estimate nucleated cell counts. Measured with immunoSEQ multiplex PCR; TCRdb has only the in-frame clones, and not every one. The DNA gave D and trimming, while V, J and clone size come from that table. Among 35,000 to 50,000 clones listed, roughly 92% were seen once. The V call is TRBV6-1, the J call TRBJ2-5; 14 bases line up with TRBD2. Sequencing was carried out using peripheral blood. This receptor was taken from a man aged 50-60 years with active COVID-19. The CDR3 region has the DNA TGTGCCAGCAGTGGCGGGGGACTAGCGGGAGAGGTGGGAGAGACCCAGTACTTC. It yields the protein CASSGGGLAGEVGETQYF.